This entry lists 9 T cell receptor beta chains sequenced from one sample in a study of T cell clonality in common variable immunodeficiency. Study findings and constraints: In common variable immunodeficiency, TCR beta chains reportedly carried fewer deletions and N-nucleotide insertions.

Method: immunoSEQ multiplex PCR; TCRdb's copy keeps in-frame clones and lacks some. Listed for the sample are 25,000 or so clones, none seen a single time. The antigens of these receptors remain unknown. The material sequenced was peripheral blood mononuclear cells. These receptors all stem from a human donor with common variable immunodeficiency.

This clone occurred many times. The CDR3 extends 3 residues past the end of the read, so its final part is completed from the germline J gene. The chain carries TRBV6-2 or TRBV6-3 and TRBJ2-2, with 9 bases matching TRBD1. The CDR3 length is 16 residues. Per germline, CDR1 MNHEY and CDR2 SVGEGT. V shed 7 bases, J shed 1 base, and the junction held 7 bases outside the gene matches. The CDR3 reads CASTKQGQGNTGELFF. CDR3 bases read: TGTGCCAGCACAAAACAGGGACAGGGGAACACCGGGGAG.

This clone was observed many times. Read sequence stops 3 residues before the CDR3 end, and the germline J gene provides the missing end. V and J are TRBV5-1 and TRBJ1-6; D gene ambiguous. CDR1 and CDR2 (germline): SGHRS, YFSETQ. The CDR3 is 13 residues long. Trimming removed 0 bases from V and 10 bases from J, with 8 bases in between. The CDR3 spells CASSLASESPLHF. CDR3 DNA (partial): TGCGCCAGCAGCTTGGCGAGCGAGTCACCC.

This clone appeared many times. The read gets to within 3 residues of the CDR3 end, and the germline J gene fills in the rest. The rearrangement joins TRBV15 to TRBJ1-4; TRBD1 matches 9 bases. The CDR3 length is 16 residues. In germline, CDR1 is LNHNV, CDR2 YYDKDF (reference sequence). J was trimmed by 8 bases and V by 1 base; bases with no gene match: 8. The CDR3 DNA, read in part, is TGTGCCACCAGCAGAGGCCTCCGGGACAGGGACGAAAAA. Protein product: CATSRGLRDRDEK. Given in full, the CDR3 is CATSRGLRDRDEKLFF.

The sample holds many counts of this clone. Sequencing ends 3 residues short of the CDR3 end; the germline J gene provides the rest. The chain joins TRBV5-1 to TRBJ1-1; the match to TRBD1 covers 7 bases. The V gene's germline CDR1 is SGHRS and CDR2 YFSETQ. V lost 2 bases to trimming and J lost 3 bases; unmatched junction nucleotides: 1. This CDR3 spans 13 amino acids. The CDR3 loop is CASSFQGDTEAFF. The sequenced part of the CDR3 DNA is TGCGCCAGCAGCTTTCAGGGGGACACTGAA.

This clone was counted ten times or more. The read finishes 3 residues shy of the CDR3 end, and the germline J gene is used to complete it. The J gene is TRBJ2-7, the V gene TRBV6-2 or TRBV6-3; D unclear. The CDR3 is 10 residues long. V dropped 5 bases and J dropped 3 bases, with 2 bases sitting between them. Germline CDR1 and CDR2: MNHEY and SVGEGT. The covered CDR3 bases are TGTGCCAGCAGTCACTACGAG. Translated, it gives CASSHYE. The complete CDR3 protein is CASSHYEQYF.

This clone was detected ten times or more. Here the CDR3 reads CASSPTGAYEQYF. CDR3 DNA, as far as it was read: TGTGCCAGCAGCCCGACGGGGGCCTACGAG. The V gene is TRBV7-2, the J gene TRBJ2-7; TRBD2 might be the D (6 bases). Coverage ceases 3 residues before the CDR3 finishes, and the germline J gene fills in the end. Trimming took off 5 bases at V and 2 bases at J, with 10 bases between the two ends. The CDR3 runs to 13 residues. The germline gives CDR1 SGHTA, CDR2 FQGNSA.

This clone occurred many times. The read is 3 residues too short to cover the CDR3 end, so that end is filled in from the germline J gene. This chain links TRBV15 with TRBJ2-5; 11 bases are shared with TRBD1. There are 15 residues in the CDR3. J was trimmed by 4 bases and V by 1 base; bases with no gene match: 2. The germline V gene has CDR1 LNHNV and CDR2 YYDKDF (reference sequence). The covered CDR3 bases are TGTGCCACCAGCAGAGGGACAGGGGGCGCAGAGACC. The encoded protein is CATSRGTGGAET. The whole CDR3 is CATSRGTGGAETQYF.

Notes on this clone: A clone one base away is much larger, so this may be a read error. The CDR3 is cut off 3 residues early in the read; its end comes from the germline J gene. Other DNA sequences in the sample encode the same CDR3. This chain links TRBV23-1 with TRBJ2-6, with D uncertain. TRBV23-1 is filed as an ORF, its function uncertain. With 10 bases removed from V and 0 bases from J, the gap between germline ends came to 25 bases. The CDR3 spans 19 residues. This chain's CDR3 is CATTLVDKGGFSGANVLTF. The part of the CDR3 DNA that was read is TGCGCCACCACGCTGGTTGACAAAGGTGGTTTCTCTGGGGCCAACGTC.

To note about this clone: The read ends 3 residues shy of where the CDR3 ends; the end is completed using the germline J gene. The chain recombines TRBV5-1 with TRBJ2-3, with 10 bases aligning to TRBD2. J gave up 1 base and V 4 bases, and 9 bases lay outside the gene matches. From germline, CDR1 is SGHRS and CDR2 YFSETQ. The CDR3 contains 17 residues. The CDR3 sequence: CASSSSGGPPRTDTQYF. CDR3 DNA, as far as it was read: TGCGCCAGCAGCAGTAGCGGGGGGCCTCCTCGCACAGATACG.